This T cell receptor beta chain was sequenced for a study of patients and donors after allogeneic stem cell transplantation. Using its own MiXCR run on the RT-PCR reads, TCRdb lists one record per CDR3 protein. The table includes roughly 960,000 distinct CDR3 sequences, about a sixth detected once. The sequence was collected from a human donor who was either an allogeneic HSCT recipient or a stem cell or donor lymphocyte infusion donor (not recorded which). It is not recorded whose cells these are; they may come from a transplant donor. The sequenced sample consisted of blood, either unsorted or a sorted T cell fraction (not recorded which).

The CDR3: CSGQGGDGYTF. The CDR3 DNA is TGCAGCGGACAGGGTGGGGATGGCTACACCTTC. This chain uses TRBV29-1 with TRBJ1-2; TRBD1 matches at 7 bases. V shed 7 bases and J 6 bases; nucleotides not matched to a gene: 5. The CDR3 is 11 amino acids. Germline loops: CDR1 SQVTM, CDR2 ANQGSEA.